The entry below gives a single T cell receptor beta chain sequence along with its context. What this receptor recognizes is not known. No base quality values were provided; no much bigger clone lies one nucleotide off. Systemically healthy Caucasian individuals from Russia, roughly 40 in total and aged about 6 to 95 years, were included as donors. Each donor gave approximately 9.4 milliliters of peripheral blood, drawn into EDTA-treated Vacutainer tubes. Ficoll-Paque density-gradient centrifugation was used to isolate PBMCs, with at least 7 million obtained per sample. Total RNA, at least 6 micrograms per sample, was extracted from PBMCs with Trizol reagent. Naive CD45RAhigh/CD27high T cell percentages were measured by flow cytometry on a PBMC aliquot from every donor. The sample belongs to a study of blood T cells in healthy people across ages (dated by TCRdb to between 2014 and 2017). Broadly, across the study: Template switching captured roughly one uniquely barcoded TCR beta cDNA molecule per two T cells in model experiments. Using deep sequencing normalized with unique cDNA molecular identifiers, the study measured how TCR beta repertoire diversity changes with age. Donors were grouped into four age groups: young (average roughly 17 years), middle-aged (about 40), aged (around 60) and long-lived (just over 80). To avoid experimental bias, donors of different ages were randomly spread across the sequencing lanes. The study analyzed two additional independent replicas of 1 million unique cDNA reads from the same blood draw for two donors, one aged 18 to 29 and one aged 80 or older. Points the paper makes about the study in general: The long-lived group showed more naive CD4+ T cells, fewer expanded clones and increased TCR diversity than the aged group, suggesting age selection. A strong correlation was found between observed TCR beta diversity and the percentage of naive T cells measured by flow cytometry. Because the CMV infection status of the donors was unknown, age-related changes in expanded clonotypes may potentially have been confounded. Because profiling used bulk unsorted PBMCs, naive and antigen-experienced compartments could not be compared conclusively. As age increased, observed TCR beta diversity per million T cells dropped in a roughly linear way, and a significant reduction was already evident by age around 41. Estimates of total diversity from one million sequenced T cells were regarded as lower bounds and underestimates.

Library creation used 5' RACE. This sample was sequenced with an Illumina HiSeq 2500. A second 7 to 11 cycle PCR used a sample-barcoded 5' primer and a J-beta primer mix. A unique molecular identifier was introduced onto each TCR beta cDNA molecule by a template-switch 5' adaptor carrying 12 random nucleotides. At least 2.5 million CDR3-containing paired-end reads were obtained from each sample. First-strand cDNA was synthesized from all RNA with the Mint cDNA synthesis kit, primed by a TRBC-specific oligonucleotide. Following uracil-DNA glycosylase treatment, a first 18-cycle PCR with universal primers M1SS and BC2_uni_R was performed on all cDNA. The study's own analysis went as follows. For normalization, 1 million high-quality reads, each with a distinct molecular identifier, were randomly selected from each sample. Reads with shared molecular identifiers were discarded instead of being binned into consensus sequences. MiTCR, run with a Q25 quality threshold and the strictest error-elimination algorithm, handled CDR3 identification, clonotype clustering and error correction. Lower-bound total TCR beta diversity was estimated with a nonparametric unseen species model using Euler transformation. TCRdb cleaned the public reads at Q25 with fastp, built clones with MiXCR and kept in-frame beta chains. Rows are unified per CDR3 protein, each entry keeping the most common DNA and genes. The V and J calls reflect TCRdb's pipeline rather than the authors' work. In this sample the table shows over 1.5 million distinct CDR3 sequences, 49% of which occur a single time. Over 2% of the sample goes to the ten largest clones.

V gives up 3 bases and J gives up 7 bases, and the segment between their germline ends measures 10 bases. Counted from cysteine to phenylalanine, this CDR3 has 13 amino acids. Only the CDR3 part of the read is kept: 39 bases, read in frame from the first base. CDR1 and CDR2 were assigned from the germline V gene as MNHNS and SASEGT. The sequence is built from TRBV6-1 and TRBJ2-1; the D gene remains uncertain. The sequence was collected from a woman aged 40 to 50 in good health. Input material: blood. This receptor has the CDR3 CASSDTRWNEQFF. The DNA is TGTGCCAGCAGTGATACTCGGTGGAATGAGCAGTTCTTC.